The clone carrying this T cell receptor (beta chain) was counted between two and nine times. Its target is not known. The sequenced template was cDNA made from the entire isolated RNA. The average output of naive, central memory and regulatory T cell samples was roughly 3.6 million reads. The method was immunoSEQ multiplex PCR; TCRdb's version includes in-frame clones alone and lacks a portion of them. This table has under 200,000 clones, about a tenth appearing once. This entry belongs to a study of beta chain features in type 1 diabetes. Study outcomes and limitations: Shorter TCRB CDR3s, moderately but significantly so, were found in Type 1 diabetes patients in all four CD4+ subsets.

Staining for CD45RO/CCR7/CD25/CD127/CD95/CD27 allowed sorting of CD4+ naive, central memory, regulatory and stem cell-like memory cells. V lost 5 bases and J lost 2, with 7 bases in between. The CDR3 extends over 12 amino acids. From germline, CDR1 is SGHAT and CDR2 FQNNGV. The chain joins TRBV11-2 to TRBJ2-7; D possibly corresponds to TRBD1 (6 bases). This clonotype was obtained from a man aged 25 to 45 with type 1 diabetes. Material for sequencing was central memory CD4+ T cells from blood. CDR3 residues: CASSGTPYEQYF. Here the CDR3 DNA reads TGTGCCAGCAGCGGGACACCCTACGAGCAGTACTTC.